These 26 T cell receptor beta chains were all obtained from the same sample, sequenced in a study of blood T cell repertoires in COVID-19. Generated by immunoSEQ multiplex PCR, the TCRdb table keeps only in-frame clones and is missing some. The profile shows 250,000 to 350,000 clones, roughly 83% of them singletons. Sequenced material: peripheral blood. The origin of the receptors is a human donor with COVID-19, enrolled during active disease. The donor label of this sample is uncertain.

This CDR3 is CASSSGGPLNSPLHF. The CDR3 nucleotides read TGTGCCAGCAGTTCAGGTGGCCCCCTCAATTCACCCCTCCACTTT. The genes are TRBV28 and TRBJ1-6, with D unresolved. Germline CDR1 and CDR2: MDHEN and SYDVKM. The CDR3 sequence is 15 residues long. The germline V and J ends were trimmed by 4 bases and 7 bases, with 14 bases remaining between them.

This chain links TRBV29-1 with TRBJ2-2; possible D gene TRBD2, 5 bases. Germline lookup yields CDR1 SQVTM and CDR2 ANQGSEA. The CDR3 is 11 amino acids. V was clipped by 4 bases and J by 7 bases, with 7 bases between them. DNA of the CDR3: TGCAGCGTTGGGAGGAACGGGGAGCTGTTTTTT. It yields the protein CSVGRNGELFF.

V gene TRBV11-2 combines with J gene TRBJ1-1, with D perhaps matching TRBD1 (5 bases). The germline gives CDR1 SGHAT, CDR2 FQNNGV. Trimming pared 5 bases from V and 1 base from J, leaving 14 bases between. The CDR3 consists of 15 residues. Written as DNA, the CDR3 is TGTGCCAGCAGCCCCTGGAGGGGTCAGAACACTGAAGCTTTCTTT. This codes for CASSPWRGQNTEAFF. Complete variable domain (other parts from reference TRBV11-2 and TRBJ1-1): EAGVAQSPRYKIIEKRQSVAFWCNPISGHATLYWYQQILGQGPKLLIQFQNNGVVDDSQLPKDRFSAERLKGVDSTLKIQPAKLEDSAVYLCASSPWRGQNTEAFFGQGTRLTVV.

The gene calls are TRBV10-3 and TRBJ2-7, with 7 bases matching TRBD2. Looked up from germline, CDR1 is ENHRY and CDR2 is SYGVKD. The V and J ends lost 0 bases and 0 bases, in that order; junction bases with no gene match: 5. CDR3 size: 16 residues. The CDR3: CAISESMAGASYEQYF. CDR3 DNA: TGTGCCATCAGTGAGTCGATGGCGGGAGCCTCCTACGAGCAGTACTTC.

Only a few counts were recorded for this clone. The gene calls are TRBV7-2 and TRBJ2-7; 9 bases are shared with TRBD2. Trimming at V came to 5 bases and at J to 7 bases, leaving 12 bases not matched to a gene. The CDR3 has 15 amino acids. CDR1 SGHTA and CDR2 FQGNSA come from the germline V gene. The CDR3, as DNA: TGTGCCAGCAGCCTTGATGGTAGCGGGAGATTTGAGCAGTACTTC. Its translation is CASSLDGSGRFEQYF.

The chain combines TRBV7-8 with TRBJ2-2; 13 nucleotides align to TRBD2. The germline V gene has CDR1 SGHVS and CDR2 FQNEAQ. The CDR3 runs to 16 residues. With 5 bases clipped from V and 8 bases from J, the junction kept 8 bases outside the gene matches. CDR3 loop: CASSPGTSGIVGELFF. CDR3 DNA: TGTGCCAGCAGCCCTGGGACTAGCGGGATCGTTGGGGAGCTGTTTTTT.

V is TRBV7-2 and J is TRBJ2-7; perhaps TRBD2 as D (5 bases). The CDR3 consists of 14 residues. Germline V gene sequence: CDR1 SGHTA, CDR2 FQGNSA. V was pared by 1 base and J by 5 bases, with 12 bases between. Written as DNA, the CDR3 is TGTGCCAGCAGCTTAGGAGGGTACCGGGACGAGCAGTACTTC. This codes for CASSLGGYRDEQYF.

This clone was seen only once. V is TRBV6-2 or TRBV6-3 and J is TRBJ2-3; 14 positions match TRBD2. Germline-derived CDR1 and CDR2 are MNHEY and SVGEGT. Unmatched junction bases numbered 8, after V lost 2 bases and J lost 1 base. The CDR3 loop spans 19 amino acids. The CDR3 nucleotides read TGTGCCAGCAGTTACAGGGGGACTAGCGGGAGAGGCGGCACAGATACGCAGTATTTT. Amino acids: CASSYRGTSGRGGTDTQYF.

The rearrangement links TRBV7-3 to TRBJ1-4; D unresolved. Germline CDR1 reads SGHTA; CDR2 reads FQGTGA. Trimming took 3 bases from V and 5 from J, leaving 13 bases between them. This CDR3 comprises 15 residues. CDR3 sequence reads: CASSFRPGWNEKLFF. The CDR3 DNA is TGTGCCAGCAGCTTTCGACCAGGATGGAATGAAAAACTGTTTTTT.

The rearrangement links TRBV28 to TRBJ2-2; 8 bases are shared with TRBD1. The V segment lost 6 bases and the J segment 5 bases; nucleotides outside the gene matches: 8. The CDR3 is made up of 15 amino acids. From germline, CDR1 is MDHEN and CDR2 SYDVKM. For the CDR3, the DNA is TGTGCCAGCAGAGGGGACAGGTCGCGGACCGGGGAGCTGTTTTTT. Translated, it gives CASRGDRSRTGELFF.

This chain uses TRBV3-1 (or the pseudogene TRBV3-2) with TRBJ1-4; D is possibly TRBD1 (5 bases). CDR3 length: 13 residues. CDR1 and CDR2 from the germline V gene are LGHDT and YNNKEL (reference sequence). Trimming pared 4 bases from V and 8 bases from J, leaving 11 bases between. CDR3 residues: CASSPRGVEKLFF. The DNA of the CDR3 is TGTGCCAGCAGCCCTCGGGGGGTCGAAAAACTGTTTTTT.

This rearrangement joins TRBV19 to TRBJ2-7; 9 bases map to TRBD2. This CDR3 region has 15 residues. CDR1 LNHDA and CDR2 SQIVND come from the germline V gene (reference sequence). The trim removed 6 bases at V and 2 bases at J, leaving 8 bases unmatched. This CDR3 reads CASRPGTSRAYEQYF. The CDR3 bases are TGTGCCAGTAGACCCGGGACTAGCAGAGCCTACGAGCAGTACTTC. The complete variable domain, with remaining parts taken from reference TRBV19 and TRBJ2-7, reads DGGITQSPKYLFRKEGQNVTLSCEQNLNHDAMYWYRQDPGQGLRLIYYSQIVNDFQKGDIAEGYSVSREKKESFPLTVTSAQKNPTAFYLCASRPGTSRAYEQYFGPGTRLTVT.

The rearrangement joins TRBV3-1 (or the pseudogene TRBV3-2) to TRBJ2-3, with D hard to call. Germline CDR1 LGHDT, CDR2 YNNKEL (reference sequence). The CDR3 is made up of 15 amino acids. V was clipped by 0 bases and J by 5 bases, with 12 bases between them. The CDR3 region has the DNA TGTGCCAGCAGCCAAGATACCCCAGCAGGAGATACGCAGTATTTT. Protein product: CASSQDTPAGDTQYF.

The chain employs TRBV19 and TRBJ1-5; D gene ambiguous. V was pared by 5 bases and J by 7 bases, with 9 bases between. The length of the CDR3 is 12 residues. Germline V gives CDR1 LNHDA, CDR2 SQIVND (reference sequence). For the CDR3, the DNA is TGTGCCAGTAGTGACGCGGAGCAGCCCCAGCATTTT. As protein: CASSDAEQPQHF.

This chain links TRBV2 with TRBJ1-2, with 7 bases fitting TRBD1. Germline V gene lookup returns CDR1 SNHLY and CDR2 FYNNEI. The CDR3 has 14 amino acids. Unmatched junction bases numbered 8, after V lost 6 bases and J lost 4 bases. CDR3 nucleotides: TGTGCCAGCAGATACCCGGGACAGAGCTATGGCTACACCTTC. It encodes CASRYPGQSYGYTF. The full variable domain, in which reference TRBV2 and TRBJ1-2 provide the parts outside the CDR3, is EPEVTQTPSHQVTQMGQEVILRCVPISNHLYFYWYRQILGQKVEFLVSFYNNEISEKSEIFDDQFSVERPDGSNFTLKIRSTKLEDSAMYFCASRYPGQSYGYTFGSGTRLTVV.

The chain recombines TRBV20-1 with TRBJ2-1, with 9 bases identical to TRBD2. The CDR3 is 17 amino acids. The V and J ends lost 5 bases and 6 bases, in that order; junction bases with no gene match: 17. Germline V CDR1 and CDR2: DFQATT, SNEGSKA (reference sequence). CDR3 region: CSAGGAGGPPLGNEQFF. In nucleotides, the CDR3 is TGCAGTGCTGGTGGGGCGGGAGGGCCCCCTTTAGGCAATGAGCAGTTCTTC.

This rearrangement joins TRBV10-3 to TRBJ1-6; perhaps TRBD1 as D (6 bases). The CDR3 is 13 amino acids. V was trimmed by 7 bases and J by 10 bases, leaving 14 bases between them. CDR1 ENHRY and CDR2 SYGVKD come from the germline V gene. The CDR3: CAITLGGRSPLHF. CDR3 nucleotide sequence: TGTGCCATCACCCTTGGGGGCAGGTCACCCCTCCACTTT.

The chain combines TRBV5-1 with TRBJ1-4; 8 bases agree with TRBD1. V was pared by 4 bases and J by 5 bases, with 10 bases of the junction left unmatched. In germline, CDR1 is SGHRS, CDR2 YFSETQ. The CDR3 extends over 16 amino acids. The CDR3: CASSPGQGGFNEKLFF. The CDR3 DNA is TGCGCCAGCAGCCCTGGACAGGGAGGATTCAATGAAAAACTGTTTTTT.

V usage is TRBV7-3 and J usage is TRBJ2-3; 8 bases agree with TRBD1. Per the germline V gene, CDR1 is SGHTA and CDR2 is FQGTGA. Trimming took 5 bases from V and 1 from J; bases not matched to a gene: 5. This CDR3 has 15 residues. CDR3 nucleotide sequence: TGTGCCAGCAGCCTCAGGGGGCAAGGCACAGATACGCAGTATTTT. Protein: CASSLRGQGTDTQYF. Filled out from reference TRBV7-3 and TRBJ2-3, the complete variable domain reads GAGVSQTPSNKVTEKGKYVELRCDPISGHTALYWYRQSLGQGPEFLIYFQGTGAADDSGLPNDRFFAVRPEGSVSTLKIQRTERGDSAVYLCASSLRGQGTDTQYFGPGTRLTVL.

This rearrangement joins TRBV6-5 to TRBJ1-2, with TRBD1 identical over 8 bases. CDR3 size: 15 residues. After removal of 6 bases from V and 2 bases from J, the junction contained 8 bases not matched to a gene. CDR1 and CDR2 from the germline V gene are MNHEY and SVGAGI. The chain's CDR3 is CASRRDRRLNYGYTF. CDR3 bases: TGTGCCAGCAGAAGGGACAGGCGCCTAAACTATGGCTACACCTTC.

The chain carries TRBV10-2 and TRBJ1-2, with TRBD1 as a possible D gene (5 bases). The length of the CDR3 is 17 residues. Trimming removed 2 bases from V and 8 bases from J, with 24 bases in between. CDR1 WSHSY and CDR2 SAAADI come from the germline V gene. Here the CDR3 reads CASSEGFRQGGFGGYTF. In nucleotides, the CDR3 is TGCGCCAGCAGTGAGGGGTTTCGGCAGGGTGGGTTCGGAGGCTACACCTTC.

The chain couples TRBV6-2 or TRBV6-3 to TRBJ1-5; D may be TRBD1 (5 bases). Trimming cost V 5 bases and J 0 bases, with 14 bases left between them. CDR1 and CDR2 (germline): MNHEY, SVGEGT. The CDR3 runs to 16 residues. The chain's CDR3 is CASSPSHRNSNQPQHF. DNA for the CDR3: TGTGCCAGCAGTCCCTCACACAGGAATAGCAATCAGCCCCAGCATTTT.

The chain recombines TRBV29-1 with TRBJ2-6; tentative D call: TRBD2 (5 bases). The CDR3 sequence is 13 residues long. Germline V gene data show CDR1 as SQVTM and CDR2 as ANQGSEA. V was cut by 3 bases and J by 9 bases, with 12 bases left in between. The chain's CDR3 is CSVDEAGGNVLTF. The CDR3 DNA reads as TGCAGCGTTGATGAGGCCGGAGGCAACGTCCTGACTTTC.

The chain links TRBV6-2 or TRBV6-3 to TRBJ1-1, with D perhaps matching TRBD1 (6 bases). The CDR3 length is 16 residues. From germline, CDR1 is MNHEY and CDR2 SVGEGT. The V and J ends lost 2 bases and 3 bases respectively, with 16 bases between them. CDR3 region: CASSYGGAGADTEAFF. The CDR3 nucleotides read TGTGCCAGCAGTTACGGGGGGGCAGGAGCGGACACTGAAGCTTTCTTT.

This chain links TRBV21-1 with TRBJ2-1; the listed D gene, TRBD1, was not tested against the DNA. TRBV21-1 counts as a pseudogene. The CDR3 has 17 residues. DNA for the CDR3: TGTGCCAGCACCCTCCCCTTAAGGCAGGGCATTTGCAATGAGCAGTTCTTC. Translating it yields CASTLPLRQGICNEQFF.

The chain employs TRBV2 and TRBJ1-5, with 7 bases matching TRBD1. The germline V gene has CDR1 SNHLY and CDR2 FYNNEI. The CDR3 consists of 14 residues. V shed 4 bases, J shed 5 bases, and the junction held 5 bases outside the gene matches. The CDR3 nucleotides are TGTGCCAGCAGTGGCGGGACAGTAGATCAGCCCCAGCATTTT. The encoded protein is CASSGGTVDQPQHF.